The clone carrying this T cell receptor beta chain was seen only a few times. Trimming removed 1 base from V and 8 bases from J, with 6 bases in between. The CDR3 runs 13 residues. Germline loops: CDR1 PRHDT, CDR2 FYEKMQ (reference sequence). The data stem from a study of type 1 and type 2 diabetes patients. Looking at the study overall: From PBMCs, CD4+ and CD8+ T cells were isolated by magnetic microbeads.

PCR was run on genomic DNA. A primer set of 30 forward and 13 reverse primers amplified the CDR3. Via MiXCR, TCRdb re-called the multiplex PCR reads, giving one row per CDR3 protein. The table includes 250,000 or so distinct CDR3 sequences, approximately 45% detected once. This clonotype was sampled from a young man with type 2 diabetes. The chain recombines TRBV13 with TRBJ1-6; D gene unclear. Sequences were obtained from peripheral blood mononuclear cells (PBMCs). The CDR3 region is CASSLAEDSPLHF. The CDR3 region has the DNA TGTGCCAGCAGCTTAGCTGAGGATTCACCCCTCCACTTT.